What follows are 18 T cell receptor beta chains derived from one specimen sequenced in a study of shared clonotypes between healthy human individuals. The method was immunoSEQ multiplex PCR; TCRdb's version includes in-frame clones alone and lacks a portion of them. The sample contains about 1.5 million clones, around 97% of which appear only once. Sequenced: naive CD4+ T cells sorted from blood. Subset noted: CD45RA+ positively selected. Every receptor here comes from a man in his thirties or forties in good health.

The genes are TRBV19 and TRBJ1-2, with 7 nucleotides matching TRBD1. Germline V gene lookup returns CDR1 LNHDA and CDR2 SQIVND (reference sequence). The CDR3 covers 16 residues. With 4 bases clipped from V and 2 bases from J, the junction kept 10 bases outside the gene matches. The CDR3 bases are TGTGCCAGTAGTACCACCGGGACAGCATCCAACTATGGCTACACCTTC. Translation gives CASSTTGTASNYGYTF.

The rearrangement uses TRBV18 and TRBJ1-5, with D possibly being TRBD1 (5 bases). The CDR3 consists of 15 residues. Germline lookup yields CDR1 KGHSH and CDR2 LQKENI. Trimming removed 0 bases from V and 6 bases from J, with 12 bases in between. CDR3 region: CASSPPRAFGQPQHF. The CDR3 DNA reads TGTGCCAGCTCACCACCCAGGGCTTTCGGTCAGCCCCAGCATTTT.

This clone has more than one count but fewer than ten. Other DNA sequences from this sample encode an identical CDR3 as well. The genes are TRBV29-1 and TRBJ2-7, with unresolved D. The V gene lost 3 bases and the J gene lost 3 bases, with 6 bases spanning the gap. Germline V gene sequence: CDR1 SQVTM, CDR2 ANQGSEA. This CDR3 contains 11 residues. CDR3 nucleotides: TGCAGCGTTGATGCAGGCTACGAGCAGTACTTC. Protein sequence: CSVDAGYEQYF.

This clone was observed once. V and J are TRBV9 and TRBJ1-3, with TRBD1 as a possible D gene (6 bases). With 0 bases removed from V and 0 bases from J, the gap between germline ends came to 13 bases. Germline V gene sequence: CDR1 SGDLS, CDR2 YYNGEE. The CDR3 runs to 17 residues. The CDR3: CASSVVDSSSSGNTIYF. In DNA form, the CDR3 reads TGTGCCAGCAGCGTAGTGGACAGTTCCTCCTCTGGAAACACCATATATTTT.

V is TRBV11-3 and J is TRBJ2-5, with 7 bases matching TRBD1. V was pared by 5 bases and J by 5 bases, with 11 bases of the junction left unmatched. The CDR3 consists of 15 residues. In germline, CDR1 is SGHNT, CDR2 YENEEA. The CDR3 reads CASSPATGIRETQYF. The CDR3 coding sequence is TGTGCCAGCAGCCCAGCGACAGGGATCCGGGAGACCCAGTACTTC.

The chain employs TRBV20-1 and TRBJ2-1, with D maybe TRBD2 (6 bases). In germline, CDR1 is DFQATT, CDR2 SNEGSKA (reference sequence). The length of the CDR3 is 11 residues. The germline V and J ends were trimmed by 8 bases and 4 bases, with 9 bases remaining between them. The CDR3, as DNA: TGCAGTCCCGGGACTTACAATGAGCAGTTCTTC. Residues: CSPGTYNEQFF.

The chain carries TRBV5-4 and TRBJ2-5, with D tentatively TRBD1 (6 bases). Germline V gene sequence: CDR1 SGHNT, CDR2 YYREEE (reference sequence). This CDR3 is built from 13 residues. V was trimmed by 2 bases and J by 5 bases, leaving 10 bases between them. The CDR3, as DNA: TGTGCCAGCAGCTTAAGGCAGGGGGAGACCCAGTACTTC. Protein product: CASSLRQGETQYF.

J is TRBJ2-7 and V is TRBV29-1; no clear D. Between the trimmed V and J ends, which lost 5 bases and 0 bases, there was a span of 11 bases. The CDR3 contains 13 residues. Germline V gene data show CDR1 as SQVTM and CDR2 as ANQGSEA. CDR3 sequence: CSVMGKDSYEQYF. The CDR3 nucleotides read TGCAGCGTTATGGGGAAAGACTCCTACGAGCAGTACTTC.

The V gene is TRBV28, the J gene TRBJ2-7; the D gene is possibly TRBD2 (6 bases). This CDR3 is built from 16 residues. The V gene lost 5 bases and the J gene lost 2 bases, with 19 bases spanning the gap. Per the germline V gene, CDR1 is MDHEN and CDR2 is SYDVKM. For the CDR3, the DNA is TGTGCCAGCAGTGGCGGGGTCCTCAAAGACCCCTACGAGCAGTACTTC. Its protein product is CASSGGVLKDPYEQYF.

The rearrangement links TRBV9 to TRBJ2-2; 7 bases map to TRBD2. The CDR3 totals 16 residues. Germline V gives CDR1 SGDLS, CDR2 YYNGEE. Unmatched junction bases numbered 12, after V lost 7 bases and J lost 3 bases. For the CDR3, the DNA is TGTGCCAGCCATCCCTCGGGGGGTCGAGACACCGGGGAGCTGTTTTTT. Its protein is CASHPSGGRDTGELFF.

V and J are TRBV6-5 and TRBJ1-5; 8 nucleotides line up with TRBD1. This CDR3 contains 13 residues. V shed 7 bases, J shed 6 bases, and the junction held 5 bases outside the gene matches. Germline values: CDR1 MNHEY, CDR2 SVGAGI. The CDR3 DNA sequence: TGTGCCAGCACTCAGGGGGCGACTCAGCCCCAGCATTTT. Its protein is CASTQGATQPQHF.

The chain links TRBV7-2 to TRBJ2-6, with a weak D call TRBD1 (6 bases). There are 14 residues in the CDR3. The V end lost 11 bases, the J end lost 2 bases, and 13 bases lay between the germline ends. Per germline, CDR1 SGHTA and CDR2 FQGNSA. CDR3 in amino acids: CAVIGGAGANVLTF. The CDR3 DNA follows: TGTGCCGTAATAGGGGGAGCTGGGGCCAACGTCCTGACTTTC.

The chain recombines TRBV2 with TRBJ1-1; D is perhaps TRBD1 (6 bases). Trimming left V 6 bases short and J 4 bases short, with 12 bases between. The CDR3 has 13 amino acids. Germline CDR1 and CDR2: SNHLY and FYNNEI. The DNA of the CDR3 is TGTGCCAGCAGGACACAGGGTGCCACTGAAGCTTTCTTT. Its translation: CASRTQGATEAFF. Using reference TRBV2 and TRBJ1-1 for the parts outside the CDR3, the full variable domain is EPEVTQTPSHQVTQMGQEVILRCVPISNHLYFYWYRQILGQKVEFLVSFYNNEISEKSEIFDDQFSVERPDGSNFTLKIRSTKLEDSAMYFCASRTQGATEAFFGQGTRLTVV.

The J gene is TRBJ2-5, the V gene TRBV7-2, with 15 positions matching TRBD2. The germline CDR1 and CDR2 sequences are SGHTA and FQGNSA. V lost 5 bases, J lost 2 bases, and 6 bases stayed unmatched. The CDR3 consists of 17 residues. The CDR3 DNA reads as TGTGCCAGCAGCACCCGGACTAGCGGGAGGGGACAAGAGACCCAGTACTTC. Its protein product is CASSTRTSGRGQETQYF.

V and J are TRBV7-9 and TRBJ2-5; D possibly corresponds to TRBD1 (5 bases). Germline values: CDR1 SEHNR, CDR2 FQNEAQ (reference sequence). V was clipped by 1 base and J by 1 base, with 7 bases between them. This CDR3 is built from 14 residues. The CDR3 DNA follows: TGTGCCAGCAGCTTAGAGGGGCCCCAAGAGACCCAGTACTTC. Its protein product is CASSLEGPQETQYF. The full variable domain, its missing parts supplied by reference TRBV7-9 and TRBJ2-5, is DTGVSQNPRHKITKRGQNVTFRCDPISEHNRLYWYRQTLGQGPEFLTYFQNEAQLEKSRLLSDRFSAERPKGSFSTLEIQRTEQGDSAMYLCASSLEGPQETQYFGPGTRLLVL.

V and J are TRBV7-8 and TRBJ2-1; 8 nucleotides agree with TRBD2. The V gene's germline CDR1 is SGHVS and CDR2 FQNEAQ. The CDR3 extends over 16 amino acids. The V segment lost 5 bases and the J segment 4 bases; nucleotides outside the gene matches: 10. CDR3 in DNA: TGTGCCAGCAGCCGCGCGCGACTAGCGTCTTACAATGAGCAGTTCTTC. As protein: CASSRARLASYNEQFF.

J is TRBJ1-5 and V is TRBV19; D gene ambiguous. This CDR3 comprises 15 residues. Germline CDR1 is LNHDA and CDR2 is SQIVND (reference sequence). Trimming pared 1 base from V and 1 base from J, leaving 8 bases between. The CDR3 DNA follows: TGTGCCAGTAGTATAGTAGGGTTCAGCAATCAGCCCCAGCATTTT. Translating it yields CASSIVGFSNQPQHF.

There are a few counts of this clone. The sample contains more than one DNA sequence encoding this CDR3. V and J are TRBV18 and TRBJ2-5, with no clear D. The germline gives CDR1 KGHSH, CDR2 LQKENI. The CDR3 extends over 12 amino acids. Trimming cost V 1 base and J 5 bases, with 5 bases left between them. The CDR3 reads CASSPLGETQYF. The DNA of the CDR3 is TGTGCCAGCTCACCACTGGGGGAGACCCAGTACTTC.